The 30 T cell receptor beta chains listed next were all sequenced from one sample in a study of OX40 agonist ivuxolimab in advanced cancers. Libraries were prepared by immunoSEQ multiplex PCR; TCRdb keeps only in-frame clonotypes and omits some of them. The sample has about 100,000 clones, nearly 90% seen once. The input for sequencing was CD4+ or CD8+ T cells sorted from blood, taken in a trial of the OX40 agonist ivuxolimab. All receptors come from an adult with an advanced solid tumor such as melanoma, head and neck, liver or kidney cancer.

The chain is built from TRBV7-3 and TRBJ2-7, with D tentatively TRBD2 (6 bases). Germline V lookup: CDR1 SGHTA, CDR2 FQGTGA. Trimming took 1 base from V and 2 from J, leaving 12 bases between them. This CDR3 has 15 amino acids. The CDR3 DNA reads as TGTGCCAGCAGCTTAATCGGGGGAGCCACCTACGAGCAGTACTTC. Its translation is CASSLIGGATYEQYF.

This chain joins TRBV6-1 and TRBJ1-2; the D is unclear. This CDR3 spans 14 amino acids. From germline, CDR1 is MNHNS and CDR2 SASEGT. V lost 0 bases and J lost 4, with 9 bases in between. The CDR3 loop is CASSEAGGSYGYTF. The DNA for the CDR3 is TGTGCCAGCAGTGAAGCGGGAGGCAGCTATGGCTACACCTTC.

This clone showed up just a few times. For the CDR3, the DNA is TGTGCCAGCTCACCGGACCACGGGGTGTTCTTT. Its protein product is CASSPDHGVFF. V and J are TRBV18 and TRBJ1-1, with D unclear. V was shortened by 3 bases and J by 14 bases, with 13 bases between the two germline ends. In germline, CDR1 is KGHSH, CDR2 LQKENI. The CDR3 is 11 residues long.

This clone was counted a single time. J is TRBJ2-1 and V is TRBV5-4; 7 bases match TRBD1. The germline gives CDR1 SGHNT, CDR2 YYREEE (reference sequence). After removal of 5 bases from V and 9 bases from J, the junction contained 5 bases not matched to a gene. The length of the CDR3 is 12 residues. The CDR3 bases are TGTGCCAGCAGTCCACAGGGGTTTGAGCAGTTCTTC. Translating it yields CASSPQGFEQFF.

The chain recombines TRBV10-3 with TRBJ2-5; D is perhaps TRBD1 (5 bases). V lost 3 bases and J lost 4, with 12 bases in between. Germline CDR1 and CDR2: ENHRY and SYGVKD. The CDR3 is 14 amino acids. The CDR3 sequence is CAISEVRGSETQYF. The CDR3 DNA reads TGTGCCATCAGTGAAGTTAGGGGCTCAGAGACCCAGTACTTC.

The chain links TRBV9 to TRBJ1-2; D is undetermined. There are 15 residues in the CDR3. The germline V gene has CDR1 SGDLS and CDR2 YYNGEE. V shed 0 bases and J shed 3 bases, with 12 bases lying between them. In nucleotides, the CDR3 is TGTGCCAGCAGCGTAGGAACTATCTCGGACTATGGCTACACCTTC. Translating gives CASSVGTISDYGYTF.

The chain links TRBV30 to TRBJ1-1; a possible D gene is TRBD1 (5 bases). The CDR3 is 14 residues long. Trimming removed 4 bases from V and 4 bases from J, with 16 bases in between. Germline V gene sequence: CDR1 GTSNPN, CDR2 SVGIG (reference sequence). The CDR3 DNA is TGTGCCTGGATCACACCGGGGGGGGGCACTGAAGCTTTCTTT. It codes for CAWITPGGGTEAFF.

The CDR3 here is CASSLTGRDEKLFF. The CDR3 DNA reads TGCGCCAGCAGCCTGACAGGGAGGGATGAAAAACTGTTTTTT. This chain uses TRBV5-1 with TRBJ1-4; TRBD1 aligns across 7 bases. The germline CDR1 and CDR2 sequences are SGHRS and YFSETQ. CDR3 length: 14 amino acids. J lost 6 bases, V lost 4 bases, and 6 bases had no gene match.

V is TRBV5-8 and J is TRBJ1-6; unclear D gene. The CDR3 has 13 amino acids. V was cut by 7 bases and J by 7 bases, with 12 bases left in between. Germline V gene lookup returns CDR1 SGHTS and CDR2 YDEGEE. The CDR3 nucleotides are TGTGCCAGCCCGCGGACGGAGAATTCACCCCTCCACTTT. It yields the protein CASPRTENSPLHF.

The chain has TRBV7-3 and TRBJ1-1; a possible D gene is TRBD1 (5 bases). Trimming stripped 4 bases from V and 6 bases from J, with 12 bases between. This CDR3 region has 13 residues. Germline CDR1 and CDR2: SGHTA and FQGTGA. CDR3 in DNA: TGTGCCAGCAGCTCAACGACAGTCGCTGAAGCTTTCTTT. Its protein product is CASSSTTVAEAFF.

The chain is built from TRBV29-1 and TRBJ2-1; D uncertain. Trimming shortened V by 7 bases and J by 1 base, and 11 bases separated the two germline ends. Germline values: CDR1 SQVTM, CDR2 ANQGSEA. There are 13 residues in the CDR3. This CDR3 reads CSGRLTSYNEQFF. For the CDR3, the DNA is TGCAGCGGACGCTTGACGTCCTACAATGAGCAGTTCTTC.

The chain is built from TRBV30 and TRBJ1-5; D ambiguous. Per germline, CDR1 GTSNPN and CDR2 SVGIG (reference sequence). The CDR3 runs 13 residues. The germline V and J ends were trimmed by 5 bases and 2 bases, with 10 bases remaining between them. The CDR3 reads CAWEARGNQPQHF. The CDR3 DNA follows: TGTGCCTGGGAAGCACGGGGCAATCAGCCCCAGCATTTT. The complete variable domain, with remaining parts taken from reference TRBV30 and TRBJ1-5, reads SQTIHQWPATLVQPVGSPLSLECTVEGTSNPNLYWYRQAAGRGLQLLFYSVGIGQISSEVPQNLSASRPQDRQFILSSKKLLLSDSGFYLCAWEARGNQPQHFGDGTRLSIL.

This rearrangement joins TRBV9 to TRBJ1-1, with 9 bases lining up with TRBD1. The CDR3 has 16 residues. V lost 3 bases, J lost 1 base, and 7 bases stayed unmatched. Looked up from germline, CDR1 is SGDLS and CDR2 is YYNGEE. CDR3 protein: CASSGMGTGWNTEAFF. DNA for the CDR3: TGTGCCAGCAGCGGGATGGGGACAGGGTGGAACACTGAAGCTTTCTTT.

The chain links TRBV19 to TRBJ2-1; 11 bases fit TRBD2. The V and J ends lost 4 bases and 0 bases, in that order; junction bases with no gene match: 5. CDR3 length: 17 amino acids. Per the germline V gene, CDR1 is LNHDA and CDR2 is SQIVND (reference sequence). The CDR3 nucleotides read TGTGCCAGTAGTACCGGGACTAGCGGTAGCTCCTACAATGAGCAGTTCTTC. It codes for CASSTGTSGSSYNEQFF.

The chain is built from TRBV6-5 and TRBJ2-7; D is perhaps TRBD2 (6 bases). Germline V CDR1 and CDR2: MNHEY, SVGAGI. This CDR3 is 13 amino acids long. The V end was cut by 8 bases, the J end by 1 base, with 12 bases between. The CDR3 DNA follows: TGTGCCAGCTCGGAGGGATTTTCCTACGAGCAGTACTTC. Its protein product is CASSEGFSYEQYF.

This chain joins TRBV19 and TRBJ2-5; D not certain. The CDR3 has 13 residues. V lost 4 bases, J lost 4 bases, and 10 bases lay in between. Germline assignment: CDR1 LNHDA and CDR2 SQIVND (reference sequence). This CDR3 is CASSNRKSETQYF. Here the CDR3 DNA reads TGTGCCAGTAGTAACCGAAAATCAGAGACCCAGTACTTC.

V usage is TRBV27 and J usage is TRBJ2-7; D gene ambiguous. Germline-derived CDR1 and CDR2 are MNHEY and SMNVEV (reference sequence). The CDR3 sequence is 12 residues long. The ends were cut back, 7 bases at V and 3 bases at J, with 10 bases in the middle. The CDR3 spells CASILKGYEQYF. CDR3 DNA: TGTGCCAGCATTCTCAAAGGCTACGAGCAGTACTTC.

The chain joins TRBV28 to TRBJ2-7; maybe TRBD2 (5 bases). The CDR3 length is 15 residues. Germline lookup yields CDR1 MDHEN and CDR2 SYDVKM. Trimming stripped 7 bases from V and 1 base from J, with 17 bases between. CDR3 DNA sequence: TGTGCCAGCACCCTTACGGGGTTTGGTTCCTACGAGCAGTACTTC. Translated, it gives CASTLTGFGSYEQYF.

Remarks on this clone: Other DNA sequences in this sample translate to the same CDR3. The rearrangement links TRBV10-3 to TRBJ2-3, with a tentative D call TRBD2 (6 bases). The CDR3 loop spans 13 amino acids. V was pared by 10 bases and J by 6 bases, with 17 bases between. Looked up from germline, CDR1 is ENHRY and CDR2 is SYGVKD. CDR3 loop: CATLGRLADTQYF. The CDR3, as DNA: TGTGCCACCCTCGGGAGATTGGCGGATACGCAGTATTTT.

This sequence joins TRBV6-1 and TRBJ2-5; D perhaps matches TRBD1 (5 bases). CDR3 length: 14 amino acids. Trimming cost V 4 bases and J 5 bases, with 14 bases left between them. In germline, CDR1 is MNHNS, CDR2 SASEGT. The CDR3 region has the DNA TGTGCCAGCAGTGCACAGGCGGTGGGGGAGACCCAGTACTTC. This sequence encodes CASSAQAVGETQYF.

The V and J genes are TRBV21-1 and TRBJ1-5; the table's D call of TRBD1 was not tested on the DNA. TRBV21-1 is an annotated pseudogene. There are 13 residues in the CDR3. For the CDR3, the DNA is TGTGCCAGCAGACAGAATAGCAATCAGCCCCAGCATTTT. This codes for CASRQNSNQPQHF.

This chain joins TRBV5-5 and TRBJ2-2; D is perhaps TRBD1 (5 bases). Germline V CDR1 and CDR2: SGHKS, YYEKEE (reference sequence). The V end lost 1 base, the J end lost 7 bases, and 8 bases lay between the germline ends. The CDR3 is made up of 13 amino acids. In nucleotides, the CDR3 is TGTGCCAGCAGCTTGTCAGGGAACGGGGAGCTGTTTTTT. This encodes CASSLSGNGELFF.

The chain couples TRBV16 to TRBJ2-1; D unclear. V lost 1 base and J 5 bases, leaving 6 bases between the germline ends. Germline CDR1 is KGHSY and CDR2 is FQNENV. The CDR3 extends over 13 amino acids. The CDR3 loop is CASSQFRDNEQFF. The CDR3 DNA is TGTGCCAGCAGCCAATTTAGGGACAATGAGCAGTTCTTC. The variable domain in full, completed from reference TRBV16 and TRBJ2-1, reads GEEVAQTPKHLVRGEGQKAKLYCAPIKGHSYVFWYQQVLKNEFKFLISFQNENVFDETGMPKERFSAKCLPNSPCSLEIQATKLEDSAVYFCASSQFRDNEQFFGPGTRLTVL.

The gene calls are TRBV28 and TRBJ1-1, with no clear D. The germline gives CDR1 MDHEN, CDR2 SYDVKM. The CDR3 sequence is 12 residues long. V was clipped by 7 bases and J by 5 bases, with 11 bases between them. The CDR3 reads CASTSWMTEAFF. The CDR3 bases are TGTGCCAGCACCTCCTGGATGACTGAAGCTTTCTTT. The variable domain in full, with the rest retrieved from reference TRBV28 and TRBJ1-1, is DVKVTQSSRYLVKRTGEKVFLECVQDMDHENMFWYRQDPGLGLRLIYFSYDVKMKEKGDIPEGYSVSREKKERFSLILESASTNQTSMYLCASTSWMTEAFFGQGTRLTVV.

The gene calls are TRBV4-1 and TRBJ1-2; D is possibly TRBD1 (6 bases). This CDR3 region has 14 residues. V was shortened by 0 bases and J by 5 bases, with 10 bases between the two germline ends. Germline lookup yields CDR1 MGHRA and CDR2 YSYEKL. The DNA of the CDR3 is TGCGCCAGCAGCCAAGAAGGACAGCGGTATGGCTACACCTTC. Encoded protein: CASSQEGQRYGYTF.

This clone was seen a handful of times. This rearrangement joins TRBV29-1 to TRBJ1-2; the D is unclear. The CDR3 runs to 16 residues. Germline V gene lookup returns CDR1 SQVTM and CDR2 ANQGSEA. V was clipped by 3 bases and J by 0 bases, with 17 bases between them. Here the CDR3 reads CSVEGGAAGANYGYTF. The CDR3 DNA sequence: TGCAGCGTTGAGGGCGGAGCGGCTGGGGCTAACTATGGCTACACCTTC.

This chain links TRBV28 with TRBJ2-2, with 12 bases fitting TRBD2. V was pared by 7 bases and J by 7 bases, with 10 bases of the junction left unmatched. There are 16 residues in the CDR3. Germline V gene sequence: CDR1 MDHEN, CDR2 SYDVKM. CDR3 DNA sequence: TGTGCCAGCACCAGGACTAGCGGGGTGGCAATCGGGGAGCTGTTTTTT. Translating it yields CASTRTSGVAIGELFF. The variable domain in full, completed from reference TRBV28 and TRBJ2-2, reads DVKVTQSSRYLVKRTGEKVFLECVQDMDHENMFWYRQDPGLGLRLIYFSYDVKMKEKGDIPEGYSVSREKKERFSLILESASTNQTSMYLCASTRTSGVAIGELFFGEGSRLTVL.

This chain connects TRBV5-1 to TRBJ2-1; TRBD2 agrees at 9 bases. The CDR3 consists of 15 residues. Trimming took 4 bases from V and 4 from J; bases not matched to a gene: 6. Per the germline V gene, CDR1 is SGHRS and CDR2 is YFSETQ. The CDR3: CASSGVAGEYNEQFF. The CDR3 nucleotides are TGCGCCAGCAGCGGAGTAGCGGGGGAATACAATGAGCAGTTCTTC.

This chain connects TRBV2 to TRBJ1-5; D ambiguous. Per germline, CDR1 SNHLY and CDR2 FYNNEI. The CDR3 length is 14 residues. Between the trimmed V and J ends, which lost 1 base and 4 bases, there was a span of 8 bases. For the CDR3, the DNA is TGTGCCAGCAGTGAAGGGCAGCCTAATCAGCCCCAGCATTTT. Residues: CASSEGQPNQPQHF.

This clone was observed a few times. In DNA form, the CDR3 reads TGCGCCAGCAGCTTGGGAGGTGTGCCGGGAGGGCCCTCAGATACGCAGTATTTT. Protein product: CASSLGGVPGGPSDTQYF. The chain carries TRBV5-1 and TRBJ2-3; 8 nucleotides line up with TRBD2. CDR1 SGHRS and CDR2 YFSETQ come from the germline V gene. The junction had 13 bases not matched to a gene; V was cut back by 0 bases and J by 4 bases. This CDR3 comprises 18 residues.